This T cell receptor (beta chain) was identified during a study of T cell responses to AZD1222 COVID-19 vaccine. Study results and limitations: Donors skewed white British and female; clonal diversity was possibly underestimated. After the peak T cell response, and only then, were repertoires sampled.

Details on this clone: Its antigen is not identified.

Profiling relied on immunoSEQ multiplex PCR, and the TCRdb table lists in-frame clones only, not all of them. The sample shows over 100,000 clones, just over 90% of them seen only once. The V gene lost 5 bases and the J gene lost 4 bases, with 17 bases spanning the gap. Germline V gene sequence: CDR1 MDHEN, CDR2 SYDVKM. The CDR3 has 16 amino acids. The receptor was derived from an adult in good health. Sequencing was performed on peripheral blood, taken on day 0 of AZD1222 vaccination. V is TRBV28 and J is TRBJ1-4; D is undetermined. CDR3 sequence: CASSLFGAGSNEKLFF. For the CDR3, the DNA is TGTGCCAGCAGTCTTTTTGGAGCAGGTAGTAATGAAAAACTGTTTTTT.